This T cell receptor (beta chain) was documented in a study of blood T cell repertoires in COVID-19. Study-level background: Spain, Italy and the United States supplied samples that represented acute and convalescent COVID-19. T cells, B-cell-depleted T cells, or PBMCs provided the cDNA or gDNA that served as material.

This CDR3 is built from 16 residues. Germline CDR1 reads MDHEN; CDR2 reads SYDVKM. Trimming removed 2 bases from V and 4 bases from J; junction bases left unmatched: 5. Enrolled during active infection, Seattle patients were then followed longitudinally. Study processing details: Estimation of nucleated cell counts relied on the amplification of reference gene primers. Assay: immunoSEQ multiplex PCR; the TCRdb copy retains only in-frame clones and omits some. V and J calls and clone size are copied from that table; D and trimming were computed from the DNA. The sample lists 300,000 to 400,000 clones, 87% occurring once.

The rearrangement links TRBV28 to TRBJ2-3; TRBD1 matches 11 bases. The origin of this receptor is a man in his thirties or forties with COVID-19, enrolled during active disease. Sequencing input: peripheral blood. In DNA form, the CDR3 reads TGTGCCAGCAGTTTACGTGGACAGGGGGCTCCAGATACGCAGTATTTT. Its protein product is CASSLRGQGAPDTQYF.